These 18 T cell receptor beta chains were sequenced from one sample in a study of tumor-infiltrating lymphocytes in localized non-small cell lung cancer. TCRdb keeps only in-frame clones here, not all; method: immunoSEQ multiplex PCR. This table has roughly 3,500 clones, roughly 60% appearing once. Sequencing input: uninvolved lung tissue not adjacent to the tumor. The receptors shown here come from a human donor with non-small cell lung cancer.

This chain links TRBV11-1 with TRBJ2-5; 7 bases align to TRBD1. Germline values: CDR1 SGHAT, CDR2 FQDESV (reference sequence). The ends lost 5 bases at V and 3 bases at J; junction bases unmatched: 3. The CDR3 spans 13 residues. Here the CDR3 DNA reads TGTGCCAGCAGCCTAACAGGGGAAGAGACCCAGTACTTC. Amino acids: CASSLTGEETQYF.

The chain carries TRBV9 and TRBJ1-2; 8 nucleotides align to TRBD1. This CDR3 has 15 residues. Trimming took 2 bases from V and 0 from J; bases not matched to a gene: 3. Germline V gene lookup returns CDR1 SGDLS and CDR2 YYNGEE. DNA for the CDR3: TGTGCCAGCAGCGTCACAGGGGGACCTAACTATGGCTACACCTTC. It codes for CASSVTGGPNYGYTF.

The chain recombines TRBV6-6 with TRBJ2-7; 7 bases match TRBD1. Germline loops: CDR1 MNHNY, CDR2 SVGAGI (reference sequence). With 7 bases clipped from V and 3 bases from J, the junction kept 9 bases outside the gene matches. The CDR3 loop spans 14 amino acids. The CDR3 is CASTPGTENYEQYF. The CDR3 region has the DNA TGTGCCAGCACCCCGGGGACAGAGAACTACGAGCAGTACTTC.

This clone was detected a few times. The DNA for the CDR3 is TGCGCCAGCAGCTTGGAAGCCGGGACTAGCGGGAGGGCCACCTACGAGCAGTACTTC. This codes for CASSLEAGTSGRATYEQYF. The J gene is TRBJ2-7, the V gene TRBV5-1; 16 bases are a match to TRBD2. The V segment lost 0 bases and the J segment 2 bases; nucleotides outside the gene matches: 8. This CDR3 is 19 amino acids long. Germline V CDR1 and CDR2: SGHRS, YFSETQ. Together with reference TRBV5-1 and TRBJ2-7, the CDR3 gives the full variable domain: KAGVTQTPRYLIKTRGQQVTLSCSPISGHRSVSWYQQTPGQGLQFLFEYFSETQRNKGNFPGRFSGRQFSNSRSEMNVSTLELGDSALYLCASSLEAGTSGRATYEQYFGPGTRLTVT.

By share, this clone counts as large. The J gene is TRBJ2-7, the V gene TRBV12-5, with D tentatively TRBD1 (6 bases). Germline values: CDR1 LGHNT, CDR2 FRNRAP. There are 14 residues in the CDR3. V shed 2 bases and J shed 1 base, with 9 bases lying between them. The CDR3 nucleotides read TGTGCTAGTGGTTTGACAGGGCATTCCTACGAGCAGTACTTC. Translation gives CASGLTGHSYEQYF.

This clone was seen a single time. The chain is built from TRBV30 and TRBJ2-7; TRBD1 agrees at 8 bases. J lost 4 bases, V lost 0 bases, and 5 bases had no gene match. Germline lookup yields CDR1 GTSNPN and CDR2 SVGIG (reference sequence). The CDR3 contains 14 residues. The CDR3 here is CAWSVSRGLYEQYF. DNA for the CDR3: TGTGCCTGGAGTGTGTCCAGGGGGCTTTACGAGCAGTACTTC.

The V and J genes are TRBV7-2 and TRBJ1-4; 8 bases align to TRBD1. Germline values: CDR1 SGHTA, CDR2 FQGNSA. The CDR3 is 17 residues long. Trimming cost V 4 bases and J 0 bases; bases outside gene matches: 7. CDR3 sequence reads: CASSSGQGFPTNEKLFF. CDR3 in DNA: TGTGCCAGCAGCTCAGGACAGGGATTTCCAACTAATGAAAAACTGTTTTTT.

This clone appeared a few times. CDR3 nucleotides: TGTGCCAGCAGTTTAGTTGGGACATTGCAGTTCTTC. The encoded protein is CASSLVGTLQFF. The V and J genes are TRBV27 and TRBJ2-1, with D perhaps matching TRBD1 (6 bases). The CDR3 spans 12 residues. Trimming removed 2 bases at V and 12 bases at J, with 11 bases between. The V gene's germline CDR1 is MNHEY and CDR2 SMNVEV (reference sequence).

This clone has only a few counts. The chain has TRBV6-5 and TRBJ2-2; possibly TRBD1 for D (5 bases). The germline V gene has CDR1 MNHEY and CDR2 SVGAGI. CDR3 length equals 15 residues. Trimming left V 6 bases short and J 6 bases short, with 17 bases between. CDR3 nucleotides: TGTGCCAGCAGCCGACTCCAGGGATCCGCCGGGGAGCTGTTTTTT. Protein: CASSRLQGSAGELFF.

This chain's CDR3 is CASSSTDTQYF. The CDR3 DNA reads TGTGCCAGCAGCTCCACAGATACGCAGTATTTT. The rearrangement uses TRBV7-2 and TRBJ2-3; no clear D gene. The CDR3 totals 11 residues. Deletions cut 4 bases from V and 2 bases from J, with 1 base between. The V gene's germline CDR1 is SGHTA and CDR2 FQGNSA.

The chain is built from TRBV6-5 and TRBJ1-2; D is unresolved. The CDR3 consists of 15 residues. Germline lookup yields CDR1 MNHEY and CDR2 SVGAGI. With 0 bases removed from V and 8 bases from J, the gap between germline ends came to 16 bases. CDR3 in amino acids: CASSYSGRDFWGYTF. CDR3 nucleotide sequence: TGTGCCAGCAGTTACTCGGGAAGGGATTTTTGGGGCTACACCTTC.

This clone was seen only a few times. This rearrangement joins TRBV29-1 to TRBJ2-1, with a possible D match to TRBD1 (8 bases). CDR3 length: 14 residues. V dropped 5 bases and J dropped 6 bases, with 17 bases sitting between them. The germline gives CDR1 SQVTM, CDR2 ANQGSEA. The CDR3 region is CSVFGGTGGNEQFF. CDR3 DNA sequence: TGCAGCGTTTTCGGGGGGACAGGCGGCAATGAGCAGTTCTTC.

The CDR3 DNA sequence: TGCAGCGTTGAGGGGACAGCCTACGAGCAGTACTTC. Translating it yields CSVEGTAYEQYF. The chain uses TRBV29-1 and TRBJ2-7; 7 nucleotides match TRBD1. The CDR3 is 12 residues long. V shed 3 bases and J 2 bases; nucleotides not matched to a gene: 1. Germline lookup yields CDR1 SQVTM and CDR2 ANQGSEA.

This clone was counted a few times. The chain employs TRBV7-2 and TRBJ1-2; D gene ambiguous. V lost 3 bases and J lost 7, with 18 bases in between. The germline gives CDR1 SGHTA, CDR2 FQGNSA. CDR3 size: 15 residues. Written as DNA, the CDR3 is TGTGCCAGCAGCTTCCTACAGCCCTCTTTTTCTGGCTACACCTTC. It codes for CASSFLQPSFSGYTF.

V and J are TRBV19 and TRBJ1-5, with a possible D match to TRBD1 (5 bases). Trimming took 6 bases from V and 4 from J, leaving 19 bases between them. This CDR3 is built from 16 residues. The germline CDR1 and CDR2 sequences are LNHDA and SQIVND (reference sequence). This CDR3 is CASSRREGLGNQPQHF. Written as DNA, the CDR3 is TGTGCCAGTAGCCGACGGGAGGGGCTCGGGAATCAGCCCCAGCATTTT.

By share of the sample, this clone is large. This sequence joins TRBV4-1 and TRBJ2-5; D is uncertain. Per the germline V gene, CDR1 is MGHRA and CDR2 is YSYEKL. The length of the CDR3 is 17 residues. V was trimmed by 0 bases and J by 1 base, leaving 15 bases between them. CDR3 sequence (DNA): TGCGCCAGCAGCCAAGAGTACTCGCTAGAGGCCCAAGAGACCCAGTACTTC. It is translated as CASSQEYSLEAQETQYF.

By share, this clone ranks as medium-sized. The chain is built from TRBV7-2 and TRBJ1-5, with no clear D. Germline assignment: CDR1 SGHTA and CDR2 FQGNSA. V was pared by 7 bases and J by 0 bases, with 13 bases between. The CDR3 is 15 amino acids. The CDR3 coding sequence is TGTGCCAGCACCCGCATAGAGGATAGCAATCAGCCCCAGCATTTT. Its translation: CASTRIEDSNQPQHF.

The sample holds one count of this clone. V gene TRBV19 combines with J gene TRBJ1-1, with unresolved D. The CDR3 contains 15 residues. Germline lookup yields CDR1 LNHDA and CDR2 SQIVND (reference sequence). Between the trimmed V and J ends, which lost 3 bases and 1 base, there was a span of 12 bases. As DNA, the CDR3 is TGTGCCAGTAGTATCGCATTAATCACGAACACTGAAGCTTTCTTT. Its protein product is CASSIALITNTEAFF.